This TCR beta chain was sequenced for a study of regulatory T cells in long-lasting Graves disease. Indicated time point: persistent/refractory GD, antithyroid drugs over 5 years with positive TRAb. The TCR library was made from RNA that had been extracted from PBMCs in TRIzol. Patients were from an endocrinology department in Xi'an, China. This CDR3 region has 13 residues. CDR1 MNHEY and CDR2 SVGEGT come from the germline V gene. Points on this clonotype: Its antigen is as yet unknown. Relative to the germline gene, one junction end is altered; a read error may explain this.

CDR3-region Arm-PCR and iRepertoire HTBI primers produced the TCR beta libraries. TCRdb redid the calling of the multiplex PCR reads with MiXCR, one entry per CDR3 protein. This table has hundreds of thousands of distinct CDR3 sequences, 25% to 35% appearing once. Findings and caveats of the study: Accuracy may have been reduced by the small sample size.

The rearrangement uses TRBV6-2 or TRBV6-3 and TRBJ1-1, with D perhaps TRBD1 (6 bases). The sequence derives from a female donor with Graves disease. The input for sequencing was peripheral blood mononuclear cells (PBMCs), taken when the disease was refractory, from a patient treated with antithyroid drugs. CDR3 sequence (DNA): TGTGCCAGCAGTTGGACAGTGAACACTGAAGTTTTCTTT. This encodes CASSWTVNTEVFF.